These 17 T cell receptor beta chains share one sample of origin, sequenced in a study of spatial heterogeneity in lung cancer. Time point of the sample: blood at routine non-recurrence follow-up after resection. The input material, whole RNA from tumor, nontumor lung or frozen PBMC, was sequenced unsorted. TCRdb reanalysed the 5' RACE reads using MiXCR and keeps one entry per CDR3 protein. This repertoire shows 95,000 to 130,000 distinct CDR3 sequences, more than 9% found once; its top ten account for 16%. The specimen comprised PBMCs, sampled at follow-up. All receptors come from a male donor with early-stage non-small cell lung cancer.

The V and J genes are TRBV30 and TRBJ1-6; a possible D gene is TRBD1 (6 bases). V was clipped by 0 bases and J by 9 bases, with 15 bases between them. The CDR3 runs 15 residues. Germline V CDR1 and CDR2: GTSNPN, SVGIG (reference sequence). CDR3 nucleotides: TGTGCCTGGAGTGTACAGGGTTCCTTAGTTTCACCCCTCCACTTT. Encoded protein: CAWSVQGSLVSPLHF.

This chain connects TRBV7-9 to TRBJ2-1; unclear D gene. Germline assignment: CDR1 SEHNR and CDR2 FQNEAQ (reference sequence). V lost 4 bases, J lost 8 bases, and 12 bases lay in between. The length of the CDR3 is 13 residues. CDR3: CASSSPDGYEQFF. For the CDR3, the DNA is TGTGCCAGCAGCTCCCCAGATGGCTATGAGCAGTTCTTC.

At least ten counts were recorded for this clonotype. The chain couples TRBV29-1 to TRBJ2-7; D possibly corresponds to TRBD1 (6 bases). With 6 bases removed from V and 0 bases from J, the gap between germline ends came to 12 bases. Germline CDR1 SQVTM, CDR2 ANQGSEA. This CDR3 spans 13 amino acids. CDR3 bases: TGCAGCGTCCTGGACAGCTTCTCCTACGAGCAGTACTTC. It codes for CSVLDSFSYEQYF.

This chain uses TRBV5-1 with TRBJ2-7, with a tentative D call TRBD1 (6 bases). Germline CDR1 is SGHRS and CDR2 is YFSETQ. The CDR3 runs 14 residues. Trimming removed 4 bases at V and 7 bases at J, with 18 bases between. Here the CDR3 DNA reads TGCGCCAGCAGCATCTCACAGGGAACTCGGGAGCAGTACTTC. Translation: CASSISQGTREQYF.

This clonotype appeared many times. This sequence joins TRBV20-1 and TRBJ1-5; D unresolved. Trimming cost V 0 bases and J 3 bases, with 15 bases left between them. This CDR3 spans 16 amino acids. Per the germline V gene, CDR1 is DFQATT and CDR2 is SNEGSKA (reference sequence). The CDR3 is CSARDPRARYNQPQHF. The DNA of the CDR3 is TGCAGTGCTAGAGACCCACGGGCGCGGTACAATCAGCCCCAGCATTTT.

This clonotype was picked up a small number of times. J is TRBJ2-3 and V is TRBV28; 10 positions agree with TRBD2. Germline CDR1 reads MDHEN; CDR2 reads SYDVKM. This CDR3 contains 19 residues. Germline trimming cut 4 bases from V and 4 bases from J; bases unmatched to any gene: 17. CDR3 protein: CASSSPPPGTSDGPDTQYF. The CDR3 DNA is TGTGCCAGCAGTTCCCCTCCCCCCGGGACTAGCGATGGGCCAGATACGCAGTATTTT.

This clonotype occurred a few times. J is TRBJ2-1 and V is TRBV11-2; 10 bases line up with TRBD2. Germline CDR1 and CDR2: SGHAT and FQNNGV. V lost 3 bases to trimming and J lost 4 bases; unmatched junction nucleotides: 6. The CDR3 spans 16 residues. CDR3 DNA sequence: TGTGCCAGCAGCTTCCTAAAGCGGGGGGGATACAATGAGCAGTTCTTC. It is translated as CASSFLKRGGYNEQFF.

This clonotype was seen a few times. CDR3 region: CASSQARSEAFF. As DNA, the CDR3 is TGCGCCAGCAGCCAAGCTAGGTCTGAAGCTTTCTTT. The chain is built from TRBV4-1 and TRBJ1-1; D is unresolved. Trimming took 1 base from V and 6 from J, leaving 6 bases between them. The CDR3 length is 12 residues. Germline V lookup: CDR1 MGHRA, CDR2 YSYEKL.

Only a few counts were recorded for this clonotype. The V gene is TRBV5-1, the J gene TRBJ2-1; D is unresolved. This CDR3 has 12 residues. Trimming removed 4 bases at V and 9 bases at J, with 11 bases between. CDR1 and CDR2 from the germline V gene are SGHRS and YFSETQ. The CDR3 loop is CASSPIKSEQFF. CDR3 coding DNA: TGCGCCAGCAGCCCCATAAAATCTGAGCAGTTCTTC.

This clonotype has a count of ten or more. The CDR3 DNA follows: TGTGCCAGCAGCCCGGACAGGGACGACACTGAAGCTTTCTTT. This translates into CASSPDRDDTEAFF. The J gene is TRBJ1-1, the V gene TRBV9; 8 positions match TRBD1. The CDR3 runs to 14 residues. Germline V CDR1 and CDR2: SGDLS, YYNGEE. The ends lost 4 bases at V and 3 bases at J; junction bases unmatched: 5.

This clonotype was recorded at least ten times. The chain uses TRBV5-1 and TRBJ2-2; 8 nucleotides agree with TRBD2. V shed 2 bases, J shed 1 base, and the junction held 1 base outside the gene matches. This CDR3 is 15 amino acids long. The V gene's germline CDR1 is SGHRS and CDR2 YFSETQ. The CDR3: CASSLTSGNTGELFF. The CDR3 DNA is TGCGCCAGCAGCTTAACTAGCGGGAACACCGGGGAGCTGTTTTTT.

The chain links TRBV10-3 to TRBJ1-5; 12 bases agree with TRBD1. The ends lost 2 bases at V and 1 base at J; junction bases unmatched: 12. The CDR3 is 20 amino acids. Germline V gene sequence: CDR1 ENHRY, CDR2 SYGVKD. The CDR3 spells CAISERNPGQGAGSNQPQHF. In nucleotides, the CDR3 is TGTGCCATCAGTGAGCGTAATCCGGGACAGGGGGCAGGAAGCAATCAGCCCCAGCATTTT.

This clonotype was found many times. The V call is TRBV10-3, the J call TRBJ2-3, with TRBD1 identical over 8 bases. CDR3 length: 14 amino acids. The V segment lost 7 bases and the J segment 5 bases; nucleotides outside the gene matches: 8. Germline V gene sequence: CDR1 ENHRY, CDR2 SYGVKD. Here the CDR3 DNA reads TGTGCCATCACGAGGCAGGGGGCGGGAGATACGCAGTATTTT. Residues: CAITRQGAGDTQYF.

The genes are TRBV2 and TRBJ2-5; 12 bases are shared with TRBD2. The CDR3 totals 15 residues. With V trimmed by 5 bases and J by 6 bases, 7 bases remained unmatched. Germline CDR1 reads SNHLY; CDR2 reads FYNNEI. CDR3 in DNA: TGTGCCAGCAGTTATCGGACTAGCGGGGTGAAGACCCAGTACTTC. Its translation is CASSYRTSGVKTQYF.

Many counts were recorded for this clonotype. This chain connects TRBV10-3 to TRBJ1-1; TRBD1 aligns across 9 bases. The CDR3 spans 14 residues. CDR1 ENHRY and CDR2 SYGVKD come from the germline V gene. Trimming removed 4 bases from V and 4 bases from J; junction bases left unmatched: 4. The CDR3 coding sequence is TGTGCCATCAGTGCGACAGGGGGTAGCACTGAAGCTTTCTTT. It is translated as CAISATGGSTEAFF.

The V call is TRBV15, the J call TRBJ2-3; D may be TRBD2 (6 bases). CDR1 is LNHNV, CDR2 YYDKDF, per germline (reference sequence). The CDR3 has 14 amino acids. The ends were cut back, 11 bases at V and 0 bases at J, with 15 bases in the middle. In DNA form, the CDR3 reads TGTGCCGTGCAACCGGGACTCAGCACAGATACGCAGTATTTT. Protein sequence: CAVQPGLSTDTQYF.

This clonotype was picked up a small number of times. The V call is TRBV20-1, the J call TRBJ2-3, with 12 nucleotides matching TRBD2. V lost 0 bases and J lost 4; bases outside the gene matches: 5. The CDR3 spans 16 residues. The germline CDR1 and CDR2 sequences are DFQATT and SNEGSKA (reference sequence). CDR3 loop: CSARDSSGGGADTQYF. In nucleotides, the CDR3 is TGCAGTGCTAGAGACTCTAGCGGGGGGGGAGCAGATACGCAGTATTTT.